One sample yielded the 29 T cell receptor beta chains listed below, sequenced in a study of molecular identifiers for immune sequencing clone quantification. TCRdb ran MiXCR on the PCR reads and lists one entry per CDR3 protein. In the table there are about 98,000 distinct CDR3 sequences, under 40% of which are singletons. The source material was naive CD8+ T cells from blood, with Jurkat cell RNA spiked in. Subset given: FACS-sorted CD8+CD4-CCR7+CD45RA+ naive T cells. The source of these receptors is a human donor in good health. Some libraries in this study had Jurkat cell RNA spiked in.

This clonotype was detected many times. The rearrangement uses TRBV29-1 and TRBJ2-2, with D possibly TRBD1 on 6 matching bases. This CDR3 has 13 amino acids. Trimming took off 2 bases at V and 8 bases at J, with 12 bases between the two ends. CDR1 is SQVTM and CDR2 is ANQGSEA in the germline V gene. CDR3 loop: CSVESRGPGELFF. CDR3 nucleotides: TGCAGCGTTGAAAGCAGGGGTCCGGGGGAGCTGTTTTTT.

This clonotype showed up just a few times. The chain carries TRBV13 and TRBJ2-3, with TRBD2 identical over 9 bases. The length of the CDR3 is 17 residues. The germline V gene encodes CDR1 PRHDT and CDR2 FYEKMQ (reference sequence). With V trimmed by 5 bases and J by 4 bases, 13 bases remained unmatched. The CDR3: CASSPGAGGPFADTQYF. CDR3 in DNA: TGTGCCAGCAGCCCGGGGGCGGGAGGGCCCTTCGCAGATACGCAGTATTTT.

The chain links TRBV10-1 to TRBJ2-3; TRBD2 matches 8 bases. Losses at the gene ends were 2 bases for V and 3 bases for J; bases not matched to a gene: 4. Germline V lookup: CDR1 WNHNN, CDR2 SYGVQD (reference sequence). The CDR3 consists of 15 residues. The CDR3: CASSELREGTDTQYF. The CDR3 DNA sequence: TGCGCCAGCAGTGAGCTTCGGGAGGGAACAGATACGCAGTATTTT.

This clonotype came up a few times. V gene TRBV20-1 combines with J gene TRBJ2-5; D unresolved. Germline-derived CDR1 and CDR2 are DFQATT and SNEGSKA (reference sequence). The CDR3 has 10 amino acids. V lost 4 bases to trimming and J lost 4 bases, with 4 bases between them. This CDR3 is CSATRETQYF. The CDR3 coding sequence is TGCAGTGCTACCCGAGAGACCCAGTACTTC.

This clonotype was picked up a small number of times. The chain has TRBV4-3 and TRBJ2-7, with TRBD2 matching over 7 bases. Germline trimming cut 3 bases from V and 4 bases from J; bases unmatched to any gene: 12. Germline V gene lookup returns CDR1 LGHNA and CDR2 YSLEER. The CDR3 extends over 16 amino acids. CDR3 sequence (DNA): TGCGCCAGCAGCCAGGCGCGGGGGTTTTATGGATACGAGCAGTACTTC. Translation: CASSQARGFYGYEQYF.

With regard to this clonotype: A read error may explain this, as a much larger clone is one base away. The rearrangement joins TRBV27 to TRBJ1-6, with 8 bases matching TRBD1. CDR1 is MNHEY and CDR2 is SMNVEV in the germline V gene (reference sequence). This CDR3 has 16 residues. With V trimmed by 8 bases and J by 8 bases, 14 bases remained unmatched. CDR3 sequence (DNA): TGTGCCAGCGGTTCCAAGACAGGGGTTTTCGATTCACCCCTCCACTTT. Translation gives CASGSKTGVFDSPLHF.

The chain is built from TRBV28 and TRBJ1-5; 7 nucleotides line up with TRBD1. The CDR3 extends over 15 amino acids. Per germline, CDR1 MDHEN and CDR2 SYDVKM. V lost 4 bases, J lost 2 bases, and 5 bases stayed unmatched. The CDR3 sequence: CASSYDRVGNQPQHF. As DNA, the CDR3 is TGTGCCAGCAGTTACGACAGGGTTGGCAATCAGCCCCAGCATTTT.

This sequence joins TRBV29-1 and TRBJ2-7; 8 positions match TRBD2. V trimming: 6 bases; J trimming: 4 bases; junction bases outside the gene matches: 11. The CDR3 extends over 14 amino acids. Germline V CDR1 and CDR2: SQVTM, ANQGSEA. In nucleotides, the CDR3 is TGCAGCGTCACTCTTGTTAGCGGGACTTACGAGCAGTACTTC. Translating it yields CSVTLVSGTYEQYF.

The rearrangement joins TRBV6-5 to TRBJ2-5, with 7 positions matching TRBD2. The CDR3 runs 12 residues. Germline CDR1 and CDR2: MNHEY and SVGAGI. V lost 8 bases, J lost 4 bases, and 4 bases stayed unmatched. CDR3 sequence reads: CASGLAGETQYF. In nucleotides, the CDR3 is TGTGCCAGCGGTTTAGCGGGAGAGACCCAGTACTTC.

This clonotype was counted many times. The rearrangement uses TRBV7-2 and TRBJ2-7; D remains unclear. The V gene's germline CDR1 is SGHTA and CDR2 FQGNSA. The V end lost 1 base, the J end lost 0 bases, and 7 bases lay between the germline ends. The CDR3 sequence is 14 residues long. The CDR3 is CASSLVHSSYEQYF. For the CDR3, the DNA is TGTGCCAGCAGCTTAGTACATAGCTCCTACGAGCAGTACTTC.

A word on this clonotype: Given a much more abundant clone one base away, this may be a read error. J is TRBJ1-4 and V is TRBV14; 8 bases are shared with TRBD1. The CDR3 totals 14 residues. V lost 4 bases to trimming and J lost 6 bases; unmatched junction nucleotides: 4. The germline CDR1 and CDR2 sequences are SGHDN and FVKESK. CDR3 sequence (DNA): TGTGCCAGCAGCCGATTGACAGGGGATGAAAAACTGTTTTTT. Residues: CASSRLTGDEKLFF.

This clonotype has more than one count but fewer than ten. This rearrangement joins TRBV29-1 to TRBJ2-7, with TRBD1 matching over 7 bases. CDR3 length: 12 residues. V was pared by 2 bases and J by 6 bases, with 4 bases of the junction left unmatched. The germline CDR1 and CDR2 sequences are SQVTM and ANQGSEA. The CDR3 spells CSVELGTAEQYF. The CDR3 DNA follows: TGCAGCGTTGAACTCGGGACAGCCGAGCAGTACTTC.

Ten or more counts support this clonotype. The rearrangement joins TRBV4-1 to TRBJ2-7; no reliable D call. The CDR3 length is 11 residues. Germline V CDR1 and CDR2: MGHRA, YSYEKL. V was pared by 5 bases and J by 7 bases, with 9 bases between. The DNA of the CDR3 is TGCGCCAGCAGCGATCGTCAGGAGCAGTACTTC. The encoded protein is CASSDRQEQYF.

This clonotype was observed many times. The chain uses TRBV5-1 and TRBJ2-3; TRBD2 matches at 8 bases. The CDR3 is 16 amino acids. The V segment lost 0 bases and the J segment 5 bases; nucleotides outside the gene matches: 8. Germline V lookup: CDR1 SGHRS, CDR2 YFSETQ. As DNA, the CDR3 is TGCGCCAGCAGCTTGGGTTCGGGAGGGCCATTAGATACGCAGTATTTT. Translated, it gives CASSLGSGGPLDTQYF.

This clonotype was detected ten times or more. This chain connects TRBV7-2 to TRBJ2-7; TRBD2 matches at 9 bases. The CDR3 is 14 residues long. The V segment lost 5 bases and the J segment 6 bases; nucleotides outside the gene matches: 8. Germline-derived CDR1 and CDR2 are SGHTA and FQGNSA. The CDR3 is CASSASGLAGEQYF. CDR3 nucleotides: TGTGCCAGCAGCGCCTCGGGACTAGCAGGCGAGCAGTACTTC.

This clonotype was detected only a few times. The chain has TRBV10-1 and TRBJ2-3; tentatively, D is TRBD1 or TRBD2 (5 bases each). Germline CDR1 WNHNN, CDR2 SYGVQD (reference sequence). The CDR3 runs 15 residues. Trimming removed 0 bases at V and 8 bases at J, with 15 bases between. CDR3 loop: CASSESGVGQGTQYF. The CDR3 region has the DNA TGCGCCAGCAGTGAGTCGGGGGTAGGCCAAGGTACGCAGTATTTT.

The V gene is TRBV21-1, the J gene TRBJ2-7. TRBV21-1 constitutes a pseudogene. CDR3 length: 12 amino acids. The CDR3 protein is CASSKGTHGQYF. The CDR3 DNA follows: TGTGCCAGCAGCAAGGGAACTCACGGGCAGTACTTC.

As concerns this clonotype: A much larger clone lies a single base off, so this may be a read error. No conserved phenylalanine or tryptophan is present at the end of the CDR3, so a read error is the likely explanation. The gene calls are TRBV7-9 and TRBJ1-1, with 7 bases fitting TRBD1. The CDR3 is 13 amino acids. Germline assignment: CDR1 SEHNR and CDR2 FQNEAQ (reference sequence). Trimming cost V 7 bases and J 6 bases; bases outside gene matches: 8. CDR3 nucleotides: TGTGCCAGCATCCCAGGGGGGCAGGCTGAAGCTTTCATT. It codes for CASIPGGQAEAFI.

Concerning this clonotype: A much larger clone lies one base from this, so it may be a read error. The gene calls are TRBV28 and TRBJ1-6; no clear D gene. Per the germline V gene, CDR1 is MDHEN and CDR2 is SYDVKM. V lost 4 bases, J lost 14 bases, and 12 bases lay in between. The CDR3 contains 12 residues. The CDR3 protein is CASSSPVGSLHF. The CDR3 region has the DNA TGTGCCAGCAGTTCCCCCGTTGGGTCCCTCCACTTT.

This clonotype was counted between two and nine times. The V call is TRBV4-1, the J call TRBJ2-7; D gene uncertain. The germline V gene encodes CDR1 MGHRA and CDR2 YSYEKL. V was trimmed by 2 bases and J by 2 bases, leaving 7 bases between them. The CDR3 has 13 amino acids. The CDR3 bases are TGCGCCAGCAGCCAAACCCGGGCCTACGAGCAGTACTTC. Its protein product is CASSQTRAYEQYF.

The sample holds a few counts of this clonotype. CDR3 sequence reads: CASGGGAKNIQYF. CDR3 bases: TGTGCCAGCGGAGGGGGCGCCAAAAACATTCAGTACTTC. The chain is built from TRBV6-5 and TRBJ2-4, with a weak D call TRBD1 (7 bases). This CDR3 comprises 13 residues. Trimming shortened V by 8 bases and J by 1 base, and 9 bases separated the two germline ends. Germline loops: CDR1 MNHEY, CDR2 SVGAGI.

This clonotype was seen many times. This chain links TRBV7-9 with TRBJ2-7; a possible D gene is TRBD1 (6 bases). Deletions cut 10 bases from V and 4 bases from J, with 17 bases between. The V gene's germline CDR1 is SEHNR and CDR2 FQNEAQ (reference sequence). The CDR3 runs 13 residues. CDR3 coding DNA: TGTGCCACCGGTCCGGGACATTTGTACGAGCAGTACTTC. Protein: CATGPGHLYEQYF.

This clonotype was recorded a few times. The rearrangement uses TRBV27 and TRBJ1-5; D gene unclear. Germline lookup yields CDR1 MNHEY and CDR2 SMNVEV (reference sequence). The CDR3 runs to 14 residues. Between the trimmed V and J ends, which lost 3 bases and 0 bases, there was a span of 6 bases. The CDR3 coding sequence is TGTGCCAGCAGTTTGAGTAGTAGCAATCAGCCCCAGCATTTT. Translated: CASSLSSSNQPQHF.

The V gene is TRBV6-6, the J gene TRBJ2-3; 10 nucleotides align to TRBD2. CDR3 length: 16 residues. CDR1 and CDR2 from the germline V gene are MNHNY and SVGAGI (reference sequence). V was clipped by 8 bases and J by 2 bases; unmatched bases: 10. The CDR3: CASALAGATITDTQYF. The CDR3 DNA sequence: TGTGCCAGCGCCCTAGCGGGAGCCACAATCACAGATACGCAGTATTTT.

This clonotype has ten or more counts. This CDR3 reads CASSYSRALSYEQYF. DNA for the CDR3: TGTGCCAGCAGTTACTCTCGCGCCCTATCCTACGAGCAGTACTTC. The chain joins TRBV6-6 to TRBJ2-7; the D is unclear. V was trimmed by 0 bases and J by 1 base, leaving 10 bases between them. The CDR3 has 15 amino acids. CDR1 MNHNY and CDR2 SVGAGI come from the germline V gene (reference sequence).

The gene calls are TRBV7-4 and TRBJ2-1; the match to TRBD2 covers 11 bases. CDR1 is SGHVT and CDR2 is SQSDAQ in the germline V gene. Trimming at V came to 5 bases and at J to 8 bases, leaving 8 bases not matched to a gene. The CDR3 consists of 15 residues. The CDR3 bases are TGTGCCAGCAGCGATAGCGGGGGGGCCGGCGATGAGCAGTTCTTC. Translation gives CASSDSGGAGDEQFF.

The genes are TRBV5-6 and TRBJ2-7, with 11 bases identical to TRBD2. V gave up 4 bases and J gave up 2 bases; unmatched junction bases: 11. This CDR3 region has 17 residues. Germline V gene sequence: CDR1 SGHDT, CDR2 YYEEEE. CDR3 protein: CASSGVPGLAVAYEQYF. The CDR3 DNA sequence: TGTGCCAGCAGCGGGGTTCCGGGACTAGCGGTTGCCTACGAGCAGTACTTC.

This clonotype has only a few counts. The chain employs TRBV13 and TRBJ2-3, with D tentatively TRBD1 or TRBD2 (5 bases each). The CDR3 runs 14 residues. The V end lost 2 bases, the J end lost 7 bases, and 13 bases lay between the germline ends. Germline-derived CDR1 and CDR2 are PRHDT and FYEKMQ (reference sequence). In DNA form, the CDR3 reads TGTGCCAGCAGCTTACTGGGACCGCGACATACGCAGTATTTT. Its protein product is CASSLLGPRHTQYF.

The J gene is TRBJ2-7, the V gene TRBV16; 10 nucleotides align to TRBD2. V was pared by 5 bases and J by 7 bases, with 23 bases of the junction left unmatched. CDR3 length equals 19 residues. Germline assignment: CDR1 KGHSY and CDR2 FQNENV. CDR3 region: CASSAHRTSGVPRPWEQYF. Here the CDR3 DNA reads TGTGCCAGCAGCGCTCATAGGACTAGCGGTGTCCCACGTCCCTGGGAGCAGTACTTC.